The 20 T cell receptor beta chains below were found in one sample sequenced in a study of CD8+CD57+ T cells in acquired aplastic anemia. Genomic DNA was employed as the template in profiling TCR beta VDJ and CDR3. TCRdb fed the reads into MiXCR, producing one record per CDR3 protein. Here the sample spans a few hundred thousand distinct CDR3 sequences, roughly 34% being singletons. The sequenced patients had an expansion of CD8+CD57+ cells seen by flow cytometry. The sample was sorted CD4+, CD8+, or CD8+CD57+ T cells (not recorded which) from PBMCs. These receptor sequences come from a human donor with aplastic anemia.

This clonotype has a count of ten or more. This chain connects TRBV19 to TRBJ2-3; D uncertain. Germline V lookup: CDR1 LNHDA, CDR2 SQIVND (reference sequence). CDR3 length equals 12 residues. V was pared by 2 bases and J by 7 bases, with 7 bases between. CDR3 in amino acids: CASSINGYTQYF. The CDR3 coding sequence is TGTGCCAGTAGTATAAACGGGTATACGCAGTATTTT.

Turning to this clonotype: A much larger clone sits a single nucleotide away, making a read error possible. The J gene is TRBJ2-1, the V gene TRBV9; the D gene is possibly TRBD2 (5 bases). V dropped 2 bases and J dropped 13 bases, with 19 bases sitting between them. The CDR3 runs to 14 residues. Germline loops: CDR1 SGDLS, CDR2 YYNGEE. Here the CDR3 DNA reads TGTGCCAGCAGCGTCGACGGGTTGAGGGAGCCCCAGTTCTTC. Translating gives CASSVDGLREPQFF.

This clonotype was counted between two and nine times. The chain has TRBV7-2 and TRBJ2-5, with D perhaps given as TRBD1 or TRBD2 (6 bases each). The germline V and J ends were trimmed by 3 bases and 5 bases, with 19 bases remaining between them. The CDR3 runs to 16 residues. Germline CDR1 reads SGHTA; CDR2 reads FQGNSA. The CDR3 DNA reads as TGTGCCAGCAGCTTGGGAGGCTGGGGGCATCGGGAGACCCAGTACTTC. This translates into CASSLGGWGHRETQYF.

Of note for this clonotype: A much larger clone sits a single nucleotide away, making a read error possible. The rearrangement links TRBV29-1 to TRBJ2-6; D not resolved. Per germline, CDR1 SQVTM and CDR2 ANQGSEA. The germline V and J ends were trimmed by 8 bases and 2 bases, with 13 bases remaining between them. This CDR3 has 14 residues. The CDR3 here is CSPARATGANVLTF. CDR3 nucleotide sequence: TGCAGCCCCGCCCGAGCGACTGGGGCCAACGTCCTGACTTTC.

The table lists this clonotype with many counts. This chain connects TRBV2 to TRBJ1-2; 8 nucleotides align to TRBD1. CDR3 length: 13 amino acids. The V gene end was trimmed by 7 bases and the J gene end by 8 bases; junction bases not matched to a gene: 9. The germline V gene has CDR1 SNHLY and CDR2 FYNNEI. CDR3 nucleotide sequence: TGTGCCAGCAAACGGACAGGGAACAACGGCTACACCTTC. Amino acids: CASKRTGNNGYTF.

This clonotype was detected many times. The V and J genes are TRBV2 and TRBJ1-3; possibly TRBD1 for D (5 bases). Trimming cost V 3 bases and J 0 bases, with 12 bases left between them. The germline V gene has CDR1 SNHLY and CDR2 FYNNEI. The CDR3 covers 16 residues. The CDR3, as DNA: TGTGCCAGCAGTGAGGGGACCGTTTACTCTGGAAACACCATATATTTT. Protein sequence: CASSEGTVYSGNTIYF.

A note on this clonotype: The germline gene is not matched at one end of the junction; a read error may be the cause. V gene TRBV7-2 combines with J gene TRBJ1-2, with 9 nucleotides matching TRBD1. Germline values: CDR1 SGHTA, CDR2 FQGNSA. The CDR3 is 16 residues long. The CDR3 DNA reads TGTGCCAGCAGTTTAGCCACAGGGGGCACAACTTATGGCTACACCTTC. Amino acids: CASSLATGGTTYGYTF.

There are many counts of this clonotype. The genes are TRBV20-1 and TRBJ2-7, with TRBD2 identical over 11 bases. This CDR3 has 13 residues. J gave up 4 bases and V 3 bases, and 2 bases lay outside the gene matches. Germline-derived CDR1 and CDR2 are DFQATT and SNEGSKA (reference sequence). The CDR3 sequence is CSASLAGGYEQYF. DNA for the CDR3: TGCAGTGCTAGTTTAGCGGGAGGGTACGAGCAGTACTTC.

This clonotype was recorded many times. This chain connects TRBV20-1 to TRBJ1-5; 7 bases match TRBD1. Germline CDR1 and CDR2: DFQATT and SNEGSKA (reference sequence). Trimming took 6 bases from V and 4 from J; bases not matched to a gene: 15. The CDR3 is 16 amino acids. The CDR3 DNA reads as TGCAGTGCCAGTGGGACAGCGCGTCTCAGGAATCAGCCCCAGCATTTT. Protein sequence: CSASGTARLRNQPQHF.

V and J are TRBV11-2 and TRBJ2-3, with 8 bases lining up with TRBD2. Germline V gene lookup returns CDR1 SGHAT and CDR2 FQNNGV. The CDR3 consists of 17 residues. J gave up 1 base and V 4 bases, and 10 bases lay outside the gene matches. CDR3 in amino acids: CASSSQRTSYGTDTQYF. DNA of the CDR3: TGTGCCAGCAGCTCGCAAAGGACTAGCTATGGCACAGATACGCAGTATTTT.

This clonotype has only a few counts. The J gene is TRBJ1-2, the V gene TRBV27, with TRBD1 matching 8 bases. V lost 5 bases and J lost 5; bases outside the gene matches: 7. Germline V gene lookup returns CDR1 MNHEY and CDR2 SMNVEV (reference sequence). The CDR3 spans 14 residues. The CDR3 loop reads CASSMDREWYGYTF. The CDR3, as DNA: TGTGCCAGCAGTATGGACAGGGAATGGTATGGCTACACCTTC.

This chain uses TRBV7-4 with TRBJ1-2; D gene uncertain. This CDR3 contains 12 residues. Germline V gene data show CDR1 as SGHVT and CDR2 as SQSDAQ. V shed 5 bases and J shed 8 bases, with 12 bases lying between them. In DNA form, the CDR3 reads TGTGCCAGCAGCCCAACTTACGCGGGCTACACCTTC. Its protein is CASSPTYAGYTF. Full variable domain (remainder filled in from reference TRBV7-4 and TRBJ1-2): GAGVSQSPRYKVAKRGRDVALRCDSISGHVTLYWYRQTLGQGSEVLTYSQSDAQRDKSGRPSGRFSAERPERSVSTLKIQRTEQGDSAVYLCASSPTYAGYTFGSGTRLTVV.

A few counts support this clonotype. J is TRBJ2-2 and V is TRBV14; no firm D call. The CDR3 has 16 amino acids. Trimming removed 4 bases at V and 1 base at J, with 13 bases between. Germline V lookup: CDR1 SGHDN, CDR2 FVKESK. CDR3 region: CASSPGWALNTGELFF. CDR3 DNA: TGTGCCAGCAGCCCGGGCTGGGCCTTGAACACCGGGGAGCTGTTTTTT.

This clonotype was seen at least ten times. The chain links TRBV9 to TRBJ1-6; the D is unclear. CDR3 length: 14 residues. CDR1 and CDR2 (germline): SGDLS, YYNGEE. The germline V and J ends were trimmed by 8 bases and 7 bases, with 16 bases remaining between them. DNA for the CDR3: TGTGCCAGTTCCGAAATAGCTACCAATTCACCCCTCCACTTT. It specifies CASSEIATNSPLHF.

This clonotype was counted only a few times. CDR3 bases: TGTGCCAGCAGCTTAGGAATCGGGGATGGCACTGAAGCTTTCTTT. Amino acid sequence: CASSLGIGDGTEAFF. The rearrangement uses TRBV11-1 and TRBJ1-1; D is ambiguous. The CDR3 loop spans 15 amino acids. Trimming took 1 base from V and 4 from J, leaving 13 bases between them. Germline V gene data show CDR1 as SGHAT and CDR2 as FQDESV (reference sequence).

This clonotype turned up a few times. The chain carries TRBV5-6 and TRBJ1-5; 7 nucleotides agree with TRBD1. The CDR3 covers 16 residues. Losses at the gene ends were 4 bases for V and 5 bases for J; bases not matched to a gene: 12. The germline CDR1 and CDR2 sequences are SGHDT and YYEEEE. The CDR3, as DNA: TGTGCCAGCAGCCCGCACGGGGGACAGTCCGATCAGCCCCAGCATTTT. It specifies CASSPHGGQSDQPQHF. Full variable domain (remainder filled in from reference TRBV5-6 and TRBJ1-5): DAGVTQSPTHLIKTRGQQVTLRCSPKSGHDTVSWYQQALGQGPQFIFQYYEEEERQRGNFPDRFSGHQFPNYSSELNVNALLLGDSALYLCASSPHGGQSDQPQHFGDGTRLSIL.

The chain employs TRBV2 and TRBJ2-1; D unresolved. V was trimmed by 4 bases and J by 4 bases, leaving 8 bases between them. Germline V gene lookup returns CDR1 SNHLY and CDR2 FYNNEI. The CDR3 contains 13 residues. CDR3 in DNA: TGTGCCAGCAGTGTCTCAATTTACAATGAGCAGTTCTTC. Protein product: CASSVSIYNEQFF.

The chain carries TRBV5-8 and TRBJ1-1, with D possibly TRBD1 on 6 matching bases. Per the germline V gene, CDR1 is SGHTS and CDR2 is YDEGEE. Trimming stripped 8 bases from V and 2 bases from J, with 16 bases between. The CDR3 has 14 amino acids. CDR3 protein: CASTYRDTNTEAFF. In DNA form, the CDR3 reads TGTGCCAGTACTTACCGGGACACCAACACTGAAGCTTTCTTT.

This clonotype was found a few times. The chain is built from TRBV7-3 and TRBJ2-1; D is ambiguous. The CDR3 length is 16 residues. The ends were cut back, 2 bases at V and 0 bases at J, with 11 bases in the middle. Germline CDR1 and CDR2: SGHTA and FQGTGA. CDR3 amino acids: CASSLSGGPSYNEQFF. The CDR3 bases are TGTGCCAGCAGCTTATCGGGCGGACCCTCCTACAATGAGCAGTTCTTC.

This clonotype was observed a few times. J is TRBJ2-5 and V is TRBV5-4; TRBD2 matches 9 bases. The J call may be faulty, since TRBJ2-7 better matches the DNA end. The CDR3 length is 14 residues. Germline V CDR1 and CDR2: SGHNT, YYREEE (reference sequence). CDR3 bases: TGTGCCAGCAGACCCGGGACTAGCAGCCACGAGCAGTACTTC. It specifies CASRPGTSSHEQYF.